What follows are 21 T cell receptor beta chains derived from one specimen sequenced in a study of T cells in Graves' hyperthyroidism and ophthalmopathy. TCR beta CDR3 sequences were amplified from RNA transcripts. The TCR CDR3 first-round RT-PCR relied on the HTBI primer set. TCRdb analysed the multiplex PCR reads with MiXCR anew, one entry per CDR3 protein. The table shows 490,000 or so distinct CDR3 sequences, with under 25% occurring only once. Material for sequencing was blood. Every receptor here comes from a woman in her 70s with Graves' ophthalmopathy.

This clonotype was detected many times. The V call is TRBV3-1, the J call TRBJ1-1; D is perhaps TRBD1 (5 bases). CDR3 size: 14 residues. V gave up 1 base and J gave up 0 bases, with 6 bases separating them. Germline V CDR1 and CDR2: LGHDT, YNNKEL (reference sequence). The CDR3 region is CASSQAGLNTEAFF. The DNA of the CDR3 is TGTGCCAGCAGCCAAGCAGGGTTGAACACTGAAGCTTTCTTT.

This chain joins TRBV5-1 and TRBJ1-4; D not certain. CDR3 length: 16 amino acids. The ends were cut back, 0 bases at V and 2 bases at J, with 11 bases in the middle. In germline, CDR1 is SGHRS, CDR2 YFSETQ. CDR3 sequence (DNA): TGCGCCAGCAGCTTGGGGTTCGGGGTTACTAATGAAAAACTGTTTTTT. Translating gives CASSLGFGVTNEKLFF.

The chain couples TRBV27 to TRBJ2-3; the D is unclear. V was trimmed by 3 bases and J by 0 bases, leaving 10 bases between them. The germline V gene has CDR1 MNHEY and CDR2 SMNVEV (reference sequence). CDR3 size: 15 residues. The CDR3 loop is CASSFNGQSTDTQYF. The DNA for the CDR3 is TGTGCCAGCAGTTTTAACGGCCAGAGCACAGATACGCAGTATTTT.

The rearrangement uses TRBV4-3 and TRBJ1-4; the D is unclear. Trimming removed 1 base from V and 8 bases from J, with 8 bases in between. This CDR3 comprises 13 residues. CDR1 is LGHNA and CDR2 is YSLEER in the germline V gene. The CDR3 spells CASSQAAGEKLFF. The CDR3 DNA reads TGCGCCAGCAGCCAAGCTGCAGGCGAAAAACTGTTTTTT.

The rearrangement links TRBV7-2 to TRBJ2-5, with TRBD2 matching 8 bases. V was pared by 0 bases and J by 4 bases, with 4 bases of the junction left unmatched. The germline V gene encodes CDR1 SGHTA and CDR2 FQGNSA. The CDR3 extends over 15 amino acids. CDR3: CASSLAALAGETQYF. The CDR3 DNA sequence: TGTGCCAGCAGCTTAGCGGCCCTAGCGGGAGAGACCCAGTACTTC.

The chain employs TRBV6-1 and TRBJ1-2; D is unclear. Looked up from germline, CDR1 is MNHNS and CDR2 is SASEGT. The CDR3 totals 15 residues. V lost 7 bases, J lost 1 base, and 16 bases lay in between. The CDR3 DNA follows: TGTGCCAGCATCGAATCGGCAGGCTTTAACTATGGCTACACCTTC. Translating it yields CASIESAGFNYGYTF.

V and J are TRBV20-1 and TRBJ1-1; unclear D gene. V lost 3 bases and J lost 0, with 14 bases in between. The germline V gene encodes CDR1 DFQATT and CDR2 SNEGSKA (reference sequence). This CDR3 has 15 residues. The CDR3 nucleotides are TGCAGTGCTAGTTTGGGAGAGGGCATGAACACTGAAGCTTTCTTT. Protein: CSASLGEGMNTEAFF.

A few counts support this clonotype. The V and J genes are TRBV5-1 and TRBJ2-3; 10 positions match TRBD2. CDR3 length: 17 residues. J was trimmed by 0 bases and V by 3 bases; bases with no gene match: 7. Per the germline V gene, CDR1 is SGHRS and CDR2 is YFSETQ. The CDR3 DNA follows: TGCGCCAGCAGCTCTAGCGGGAGTAGGACTAGCACAGATACGCAGTATTTT. This sequence encodes CASSSSGSRTSTDTQYF.

The CDR3 spells CASSLSLGLGEQFF. CDR3 nucleotide sequence: TGTGCCAGCAGCCTGAGTCTAGGTTTGGGTGAGCAGTTCTTC. This rearrangement joins TRBV9 to TRBJ2-1; D not certain. Trimming shortened V by 4 bases and J by 9 bases, and 17 bases separated the two germline ends. The CDR3 totals 14 residues. Germline CDR1 and CDR2: SGDLS and YYNGEE.

This clonotype was seen a handful of times. This chain links TRBV25-1 with TRBJ2-5, with TRBD2 matching 8 bases. Germline CDR1 reads MGHDK; CDR2 reads SYGVNS. Unmatched junction bases numbered 19, after V lost 5 bases and J lost 5 bases. CDR3 length: 18 residues. The CDR3 loop reads CASSTRYRGGRSRETQYF. The CDR3 DNA follows: TGTGCCAGCAGTACACGATACCGGGGCGGGAGGTCTCGGGAGACCCAGTACTTC.

The rearrangement links TRBV29-1 to TRBJ2-2; 9 bases are a match to TRBD1. This CDR3 is 13 amino acids long. The ends lost 8 bases at V and 5 bases at J; junction bases unmatched: 6. Germline V gene data show CDR1 as SQVTM and CDR2 as ANQGSEA. The CDR3 DNA follows: TGCAGCCTGAGACAGGGGGGGACCGGGGAGCTGTTTTTT. Translation gives CSLRQGGTGELFF.

The J gene is TRBJ2-3, the V gene TRBV15; D gene unclear. The CDR3 is 15 residues long. Germline lookup yields CDR1 LNHNV and CDR2 YYDKDF (reference sequence). The V end was cut by 3 bases, the J end by 5 bases, with 15 bases between. The CDR3 reads CATSSHRLTVDTQYF. CDR3 sequence (DNA): TGTGCCACCAGCAGCCACCGTCTAACGGTAGATACGCAGTATTTT. The full variable domain, in which reference TRBV15 and TRBJ2-3 provide the parts outside the CDR3, is DAMVIQNPRYQVTQFGKPVTLSCSQTLNHNVMYWYQQKSSQAPKLLFHYYDKDFNNEADTPDNFQSRRPNTSFCFLDIRSPGLGDTAMYLCATSSHRLTVDTQYFGPGTRLTVL.

This clonotype has at least ten counts. The rearrangement links TRBV30 to TRBJ1-1; weak D call: TRBD1 (5 bases). Germline V gene sequence: CDR1 GTSNPN, CDR2 SVGIG (reference sequence). V was clipped by 3 bases and J by 7 bases, with 15 bases between them. The length of the CDR3 is 13 residues. The CDR3 is CAWRTRGMGEAFF. The CDR3 nucleotides read TGTGCCTGGAGAACCCGGGGGATGGGTGAAGCTTTCTTT.

This clonotype was observed many times. V and J are TRBV28 and TRBJ1-4; D is perhaps TRBD1 (6 bases). The V gene's germline CDR1 is MDHEN and CDR2 SYDVKM. V lost 7 bases and J 6 bases, leaving 18 bases between the germline ends. The CDR3 runs 15 residues. CDR3 DNA sequence: TGTGCCAGCACTTCCTCAGGGGCCGGAGATGAAAAACTGTTTTTT. This codes for CASTSSGAGDEKLFF.

This clonotype was seen a few times. The rearrangement uses TRBV10-1 and TRBJ2-3; 7 bases line up with TRBD2. Germline V CDR1 and CDR2: WNHNN, SYGVQD (reference sequence). With V trimmed by 5 bases and J by 2 bases, 4 bases remained unmatched. The CDR3 is made up of 14 amino acids. CDR3 sequence reads: CASSLAAPTDTQYF. For the CDR3, the DNA is TGCGCCAGCAGTCTAGCGGCTCCCACAGATACGCAGTATTTT.

This clonotype was found a few times. The CDR3 region is CAWRAQGLTEAFF. The CDR3, as DNA: TGTGCCTGGAGGGCACAGGGGCTAACTGAAGCTTTCTTT. The V call is TRBV30, the J call TRBJ1-1, with TRBD1 identical over 7 bases. The CDR3 runs 13 residues. Trimming cost V 3 bases and J 5 bases; bases outside gene matches: 6. Looked up from germline, CDR1 is GTSNPN and CDR2 is SVGIG (reference sequence).

The chain carries TRBV5-6 and TRBJ2-1, with 10 bases aligning to TRBD2. Germline V gene data show CDR1 as SGHDT and CDR2 as YYEEEE. This CDR3 is built from 14 residues. V was pared by 4 bases and J by 4 bases, with 2 bases of the junction left unmatched. The CDR3 here is CASSTGLAYNEQFF. The CDR3 DNA is TGTGCCAGCAGCACGGGACTAGCGTACAATGAGCAGTTCTTC.

V usage is TRBV6-1 and J usage is TRBJ2-2; TRBD2 agrees at 9 bases. The CDR3 covers 13 residues. Germline V lookup: CDR1 MNHNS, CDR2 SASEGT. After removal of 4 bases from V and 7 bases from J, the junction contained 1 base not matched to a gene. CDR3 sequence (DNA): TGTGCCAGCAGTGTAGCGGGAGACGGGGAGCTGTTTTTT. Amino acid sequence: CASSVAGDGELFF.

The CDR3 is CASRDGTEAFF. Written as DNA, the CDR3 is TGTGCCAGTCGTGATGGCACTGAAGCTTTCTTT. The chain employs TRBV19 and TRBJ1-1; D is uncertain. With 8 bases removed from V and 4 bases from J, the gap between germline ends came to 8 bases. Germline V gene sequence: CDR1 LNHDA, CDR2 SQIVND (reference sequence). The CDR3 totals 11 residues.

This clonotype showed up just a few times. The V gene is TRBV9, the J gene TRBJ1-3; D call uncertain. The V end lost 4 bases, the J end lost 0 bases, and 5 bases lay between the germline ends. This CDR3 is 13 amino acids long. Per germline, CDR1 SGDLS and CDR2 YYNGEE. CDR3 loop: CASSRNSGNTIYF. CDR3 bases: TGTGCCAGCAGCCGTAACTCTGGAAACACCATATATTTT.

The chain links TRBV5-1 to TRBJ2-7; D is possibly TRBD1 or TRBD2 (6 bases each). This CDR3 contains 15 residues. CDR1 is SGHRS and CDR2 is YFSETQ in the germline V gene. Trimming removed 6 bases at V and 2 bases at J, with 18 bases between. The CDR3 DNA sequence: TGCGCCAGCATTCCCGGGGGCCGGATAACCTACGAGCAGTACTTC. Translated, it gives CASIPGGRITYEQYF.